The entry that follows covers one T cell receptor (beta chain) sequence. Assay: immunoSEQ multiplex PCR; the TCRdb copy retains only in-frame clones and omits some. The table lists roughly 71,000 clones, around 96% of them singletons. This entry comes from a study of technical replicates of blood from a few donors. CDR3 length: 15 residues. V gave up 0 bases and J gave up 3 bases; unmatched junction bases: 4. CDR1 and CDR2 from the germline V gene are SGDLS and YYNGEE. Sequenced: T cells isolated from PBMCs. This clonotype was obtained from a human donor in good health. The chain recombines TRBV9 with TRBJ2-5, with TRBD2 matching 8 bases. CDR3 DNA: TGTGCCAGCAGCGTAGAGGGACTAGGAGAAGAGACCCAGTACTTC. This translates into CASSVEGLGEETQYF.